This T cell receptor beta chain emerged from a study of OX40 agonist ivuxolimab in advanced cancers. Study-wide context: Averaging 60 years in age, with a range of roughly 20 to 79, the cohort was approximately 84% male.

Turning to this clone: The antigen remains unidentified.

CDR1 SGHAT and CDR2 FQNNGV come from the germline V gene. This CDR3 is 15 amino acids long. Trimming at V came to 4 bases and at J to 8 bases, leaving 10 bases not matched to a gene. Repertoires were generated with immunoSEQ multiplex PCR, while TCRdb's copy carries only in-frame clones and drops some. The sample has roughly 70,000 clones, approximately 88% seen once. Overall study results and limits: Researchers report that CD8+ T cells had, on average, more expanded clones than CD4+.

No patient had autoimmune disease or received systemic immunosuppression. Here the sequenced sample was CD4+ or CD8+ T cells sorted from blood, taken in a trial of the OX40 agonist ivuxolimab. The receptor was isolated from an adult with an advanced solid tumor such as melanoma, head and neck, liver or kidney cancer. The chain employs TRBV11-2 and TRBJ1-4, with TRBD1 matching over 7 bases. The CDR3 DNA reads as TGTGCCAGCAGCTACACGACAGGGCGAGGGGAAAAACTGTTTTTT. Translated: CASSYTTGRGEKLFF. The whole variable domain, filled in from reference TRBV11-2 and TRBJ1-4, reads EAGVAQSPRYKIIEKRQSVAFWCNPISGHATLYWYQQILGQGPKLLIQFQNNGVVDDSQLPKDRFSAERLKGVDSTLKIQPAKLEDSAVYLCASSYTTGRGEKLFFGSGTQLSVL.